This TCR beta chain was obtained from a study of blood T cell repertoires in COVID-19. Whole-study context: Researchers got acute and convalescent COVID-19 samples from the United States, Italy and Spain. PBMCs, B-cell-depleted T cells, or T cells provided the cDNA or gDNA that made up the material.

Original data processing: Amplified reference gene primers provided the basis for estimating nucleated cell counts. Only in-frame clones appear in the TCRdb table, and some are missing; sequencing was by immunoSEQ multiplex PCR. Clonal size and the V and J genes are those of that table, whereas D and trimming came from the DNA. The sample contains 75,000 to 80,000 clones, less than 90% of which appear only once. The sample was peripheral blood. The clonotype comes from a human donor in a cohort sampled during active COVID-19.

The CDR3 is CASSPLRDSNEKLFF. The CDR3 bases are TGTGCCAGCAGCCCATTGAGGGACAGTAATGAAAAACTGTTTTTT. This chain connects TRBV7-2 to TRBJ1-4, with TRBD1 identical over 7 bases. CDR3 length equals 15 residues. Germline V gene lookup returns CDR1 SGHTA and CDR2 FQGNSA. V was pared by 5 bases and J by 4 bases, with 7 bases of the junction left unmatched.